This entry lists 32 T cell receptor beta chains sequenced from one sample in a study of blood T cells in healthy people across ages (dated by TCRdb to between 2015 and 2016). To prepare the library, 5' RACE was applied. TCRdb names Illumina HiSeq 2500 as the instrument used. A second PCR of about 7 to 12 cycles was run with a J-beta primer mix and a sample-barcoded 5' primer. TCRdb took the public reads, trimmed them with fastp at Q25, ran MiXCR for clone calling and kept in-frame beta chains. Here each entry gathers all rows of one CDR3 protein and keeps the most common genes and DNA. In all, the sample holds under 1,000,000 distinct CDR3 sequences, and around 36% of those were seen once. In total, the top ten clones hold approximately 13% of the sample. The sample taken for sequencing was blood. These receptors all stem from a man aged 18 to 30 in good health.

With respect to this clonotype: A junction boundary mismatches the germline segment, possibly from a read error. This chain's CDR3 is CASSGGCPGDTDTQYF. CDR3 DNA sequence: TGTGCTAGCAGCGGGGGATGTCCGGGGGACACAGATACGCAGTATTTT. The V gene is TRBV7-7, the J gene TRBJ2-3, with TRBD2 matching over 8 bases. CDR1 and CDR2 from the germline V gene are SSHAT and FNYEAQ (reference sequence). The CDR3 is 16 residues long.

The V gene is TRBV7-9, the J gene TRBJ1-1, with D possibly matching TRBD1 (5 bases). Germline assignment: CDR1 SEHNR and CDR2 FQNEAQ (reference sequence). The length of the CDR3 is 12 residues. Trimming shortened V by 5 bases and J by 10 bases, and 14 bases separated the two germline ends. CDR3 DNA: TGTGCCAGCAGCACATATATAGGGGCAGCTTTCTTT. Protein product: CASSTYIGAAFF.

The table lists this clonotype with a few counts. The rearrangement links TRBV12-3 or TRBV12-4 to TRBJ1-1; D is undetermined. The CDR3 spans 14 residues. V was cut by 5 bases and J by 3 bases, with 13 bases left in between. DNA for the CDR3: TGTGCCAGCAGTCCCCATTCGCTGGACACTGAAGCTTTCTTT. Translating it yields CASSPHSLDTEAFF.

This clonotype came up many times. This chain links TRBV20-1 with TRBJ2-4; 11 nucleotides align to TRBD1. Germline CDR1 is DFQATT and CDR2 is SNEGSKA (reference sequence). After removal of 3 bases from V and 0 bases from J, the junction contained 7 bases not matched to a gene. There are 17 residues in the CDR3. CDR3 in DNA: TGCAGTGCTAGTTGGGACAGGGGGAACCTAGCCAAAAACATTCAGTACTTC. Its translation: CSASWDRGNLAKNIQYF.

The chain employs TRBV6-6 and TRBJ1-3; no reliable D call. Germline V CDR1 and CDR2: MNHNY, SVGAGI (reference sequence). The CDR3 sequence is 15 residues long. Trimming took 1 base from V and 0 from J, leaving 7 bases between them. The CDR3 coding sequence is TGTGCCAGCAGTTACTGGGCAGGCTCTGGAAACACCATATATTTT. Translation gives CASSYWAGSGNTIYF.

This sequence joins TRBV27 and TRBJ2-4; D is perhaps TRBD1 (5 bases). The ends were cut back, 8 bases at V and 13 bases at J, with 15 bases in the middle. The CDR3 loop spans 11 amino acids. Germline-derived CDR1 and CDR2 are MNHEY and SMNVEV (reference sequence). This CDR3 reads CASGHLYRQYF. The CDR3 bases are TGTGCCAGCGGACACTTGTATCGGCAGTACTTC.

The chain employs TRBV20-1 and TRBJ1-6, with no clear D. The V end was cut by 2 bases, the J end by 6 bases, with 8 bases between. The CDR3 spans 13 residues. Germline CDR1 DFQATT, CDR2 SNEGSKA (reference sequence). The CDR3 here is CSARFGINSPLHF. CDR3 in DNA: TGCAGTGCTAGATTCGGGATTAATTCACCCCTCCACTTT.

This rearrangement joins TRBV7-2 to TRBJ2-5, with a possible D match to TRBD2 (6 bases). Between the trimmed V and J ends, which lost 1 base and 11 bases, there was a span of 26 bases. Per germline, CDR1 SGHTA and CDR2 FQGNSA. The CDR3 loop spans 17 amino acids. The CDR3 is CASSLEASGRGLNEQYF. The CDR3 DNA reads TGTGCCAGCAGCTTAGAAGCATCGGGGCGGGGACTCAATGAGCAGTACTTC.

V usage is TRBV5-6 and J usage is TRBJ1-2; 7 positions match TRBD1. Germline loops: CDR1 SGHDT, CDR2 YYEEEE. The V gene end was trimmed by 0 bases and the J gene end by 6 bases; junction bases not matched to a gene: 5. The CDR3 is 14 residues long. CDR3 in amino acids: CASSLGGQNHGYTF. DNA for the CDR3: TGTGCCAGCAGCTTGGGGGGACAGAACCATGGCTACACCTTC. Supplemented by reference TRBV5-6 and TRBJ1-2, the full variable domain reads DAGVTQSPTHLIKTRGQQVTLRCSPKSGHDTVSWYQQALGQGPQFIFQYYEEEERQRGNFPDRFSGHQFPNYSSELNVNALLLGDSALYLCASSLGGQNHGYTFGSGTRLTVV.

The J gene is TRBJ2-1, the V gene TRBV6-1; D possibly corresponds to TRBD2 (5 bases). The CDR3 totals 15 residues. Per germline, CDR1 MNHNS and CDR2 SASEGT. V was clipped by 3 bases and J by 0 bases, with 9 bases between them. CDR3 loop: CASSDRLSSYNEQFF. CDR3 DNA sequence: TGTGCCAGCAGTGACAGACTAAGCTCCTACAATGAGCAGTTCTTC.

Comment on this clonotype: The junction differs from germline at one of its ends, possibly a read error. In nucleotides, the CDR3 is TGCGCCAGCAGCACTCAGACAGGGGAGAGTTCACCCCCCCACTTT. Translation: CASSTQTGESSPPHF. The J gene is TRBJ1-6, the V gene TRBV5-1; TRBD1 matches 8 bases. The CDR3 runs to 15 residues. Germline V lookup: CDR1 SGHRS, CDR2 YFSETQ. Supplemented by reference TRBV5-1 and TRBJ1-6, the full variable domain reads KAGVTQTPRYLIKTRGQQVTLSCSPISGHRSVSWYQQTPGQGLQFLFEYFSETQRNKGNFPGRFSGRQFSNSRSEMNVSTLELGDSALYLCASSTQTGESSPPHFGNGTRLTVT.

Here the CDR3 reads CSAPYQGAAYNEQFF. DNA for the CDR3: TGCAGTGCCCCCTACCAGGGGGCGGCGTACAATGAGCAGTTCTTC. The rearrangement uses TRBV20-1 and TRBJ2-1, with 8 bases aligning to TRBD1. The CDR3 has 15 amino acids. Germline V lookup: CDR1 DFQATT, CDR2 SNEGSKA (reference sequence). Trimming at V came to 6 bases and at J to 4 bases, leaving 11 bases not matched to a gene.

The rearrangement links TRBV2 to TRBJ2-1; D is unresolved. The J call may be incorrect, as the DNA end agrees better with TRBJ2-7. Germline V gene sequence: CDR1 SNHLY, CDR2 FYNNEI. The CDR3 is 13 residues long. CDR3 nucleotides: TGTGCCAGCACCGTGGGCTCCTACAATGAGCAGTACTTC. It translates to CASTVGSYNEQYF.

The V call is TRBV24-1, the J call TRBJ2-1; no clear D. The J call may not be correct, given that the DNA end is closer to TRBJ2-7. Germline V gives CDR1 KGHDR, CDR2 SFDVKD. This CDR3 has 13 residues. The CDR3 DNA reads TGTGCCACCAGTGATTTGACCTACAATGAGCAGTACTTC. Protein product: CATSDLTYNEQYF.

The gene calls are TRBV20-1 and TRBJ1-5; no clear D. The germline V gene has CDR1 DFQATT and CDR2 SNEGSKA (reference sequence). V lost 3 bases and J 1 base, leaving 10 bases between the germline ends. This CDR3 region has 14 residues. The CDR3 here is CSARGGLSNQPQHF. CDR3 nucleotide sequence: TGCAGTGCTAGGGGAGGGTTGAGCAATCAGCCCCAGCATTTT.

This clonotype was seen ten or more times. The V gene is TRBV20-1, the J gene TRBJ2-3, with D maybe TRBD2 (5 bases). V lost 2 bases and J 4 bases, leaving 7 bases between the germline ends. From germline, CDR1 is DFQATT and CDR2 SNEGSKA (reference sequence). The CDR3 has 12 amino acids. The CDR3 DNA reads TGCAGTGCTAGACTAGCCCCAGATACGCAGTATTTT. As protein: CSARLAPDTQYF.

This clonotype was seen only a few times. This sequence joins TRBV6-5 and TRBJ1-6; D remains unclear. Germline V gene data show CDR1 as MNHEY and CDR2 as SVGAGI. The germline V and J ends were trimmed by 5 bases and 6 bases, with 17 bases remaining between them. CDR3 size: 16 residues. For the CDR3, the DNA is TGTGCCAGCAGTCCTACCGTCTCCATATCTAATTCACCCCTCCACTTT. This sequence encodes CASSPTVSISNSPLHF.

The V gene is TRBV4-1, the J gene TRBJ2-7; D unclear. This CDR3 spans 13 amino acids. The V gene lost 5 bases and the J gene lost 0 bases, with 8 bases spanning the gap. CDR1 and CDR2 from the germline V gene are MGHRA and YSYEKL. The CDR3, as DNA: TGCGCCAGCAGCTTCGAACACTCCTACGAGCAGTACTTC. This encodes CASSFEHSYEQYF.

This chain joins TRBV10-3 and TRBJ2-5; a possible D gene is TRBD1 (6 bases). The last part of the DNA fits TRBJ2-7 better; the J call may be wrong. CDR1 and CDR2 (germline): ENHRY, SYGVKD. The CDR3 has 13 residues. CDR3 nucleotide sequence: TGTGCCATCAATATTGACAGGTCGGACGAGCAGTACTTC. As protein: CAINIDRSDEQYF.

This clonotype was counted between two and nine times. This chain uses TRBV25-1 with TRBJ1-2; possibly TRBD1 for D (6 bases). Trimming removed 7 bases from V and 2 bases from J, with 20 bases in between. The CDR3 totals 16 residues. Germline values: CDR1 MGHDK, CDR2 SYGVNS. CDR3 amino acids: CASTRSGARGNYGYTF. CDR3 DNA sequence: TGTGCCAGCACCCGATCGGGGGCCCGCGGAAACTATGGCTACACCTTC.

The chain carries TRBV6-2 or TRBV6-3 and TRBJ2-7, with D tentatively TRBD2 (5 bases). Trimming removed 7 bases at V and 2 bases at J, with 12 bases between. The CDR3 has 13 residues. CDR1 and CDR2 from the germline V gene are MNHEY and SVGEGT. CDR3 protein: CASNRGGAYEQYF. In DNA form, the CDR3 reads TGTGCCAGCAACAGAGGAGGCGCCTACGAGCAGTACTTC.

The CDR3 bases are TGTGCCGTAAGGGGAAAGATGGTCAATGAGCAGTTCTTC. Translated: CAVRGKMVNEQFF. The V call is TRBV2, the J call TRBJ2-1; a possible D gene is TRBD1 (5 bases). Trimming cost V 11 bases and J 6 bases, with 17 bases left between them. The CDR3 sequence is 13 residues long. The germline gives CDR1 SNHLY, CDR2 FYNNEI.

This clonotype was observed a handful of times. The rearrangement joins TRBV4-2 to TRBJ1-1; perhaps TRBD1 as D (6 bases). Germline lookup yields CDR1 LGHNA and CDR2 YNFKEQ. Trimming pared 2 bases from V and 8 bases from J, leaving 15 bases between. This CDR3 comprises 14 residues. CDR3 sequence reads: CASSQLAEGGEAFF. The CDR3 region has the DNA TGTGCCAGCAGCCAACTGGCCGAGGGGGGGGAAGCTTTCTTT.

The table lists this clonotype with a few counts. The J gene is TRBJ2-3, the V gene TRBV30; D gene uncertain. This CDR3 spans 11 amino acids. The germline V gene has CDR1 GTSNPN and CDR2 SVGIG (reference sequence). The V and J ends lost 2 bases and 7 bases respectively, with 7 bases between them. Here the CDR3 DNA reads TGTGCCTGGAGTATTCGGAATACGCAGTATTTT. Amino acids: CAWSIRNTQYF.

This clonotype has a handful of counts. The V and J genes are TRBV29-1 and TRBJ1-3; D gene uncertain. The germline V gene has CDR1 SQVTM and CDR2 ANQGSEA. The CDR3 totals 13 residues. Trimming took 3 bases from V and 4 from J, leaving 10 bases between them. Here the CDR3 reads CSVDEGWGNTIYF. The CDR3 DNA is TGCAGCGTTGACGAGGGCTGGGGAAACACCATATATTTT.

This clonotype was seen repeatedly, ten times or more. This rearrangement joins TRBV14 to TRBJ2-3; D is perhaps TRBD1 (6 bases). Germline V CDR1 and CDR2: SGHDN, FVKESK. V lost 2 bases, J lost 4 bases, and 7 bases lay in between. This CDR3 has 13 amino acids. The CDR3 DNA follows: TGTGCCAGCAGCCAACCAGGGGCAGATACGCAGTATTTT. It encodes CASSQPGADTQYF.

The CDR3 loop reads CASSARTEEYGYTF. The CDR3 nucleotides read TGTGCCAGCAGCGCCAGGACAGAAGAGTATGGCTACACCTTC. This rearrangement joins TRBV9 to TRBJ1-2, with a tentative D call TRBD1 (6 bases). V lost 3 bases and J 5 bases, leaving 14 bases between the germline ends. Germline loops: CDR1 SGDLS, CDR2 YYNGEE. CDR3 length: 14 residues.

The V and J genes are TRBV2 and TRBJ1-2; D is perhaps TRBD1 (6 bases). This CDR3 region has 16 residues. V was cut by 7 bases and J by 5 bases, with 23 bases left in between. Germline loops: CDR1 SNHLY, CDR2 FYNNEI. This chain's CDR3 is CASNYGGDNRRYGYTF. The CDR3 DNA reads as TGTGCCAGCAATTACGGGGGGGACAACCGACGGTATGGCTACACCTTC. Variable domain in full (rest from reference TRBV2 and TRBJ1-2): EPEVTQTPSHQVTQMGQEVILRCVPISNHLYFYWYRQILGQKVEFLVSFYNNEISEKSEIFDDQFSVERPDGSNFTLKIRSTKLEDSAMYFCASNYGGDNRRYGYTFGSGTRLTVV.

The chain carries TRBV5-1 and TRBJ2-5; 11 bases match TRBD2. The CDR3 runs 19 residues. Germline values: CDR1 SGHRS, CDR2 YFSETQ. J lost 2 bases, V lost 4 bases, and 16 bases had no gene match. CDR3 DNA sequence: TGCGCCAGCAGCGCAGCGGCCTCAACTAGCGGGGGAAAGCAAGAGACCCAGTACTTC. Protein product: CASSAAASTSGGKQETQYF.

Comment on this clonotype: This could be a read error, since a much larger clone is one nucleotide away. J is TRBJ2-7 and V is TRBV20-1; tentative D call: TRBD2 (5 bases). Trimming left V 1 base short and J 3 bases short, with 19 bases between. The CDR3 is 16 residues long. Germline CDR1 is DFQATT and CDR2 is SNEGSKA (reference sequence). The CDR3 nucleotides read TGCAGTGCTAGAGGGAATAATCCAGCGGAGGACTACGAGCAGTACTTC. Translated, it gives CSARGNNPAEDYEQYF.

The gene calls are TRBV7-9 and TRBJ2-4; 12 bases line up with TRBD2. With V trimmed by 3 bases and J by 7 bases, 7 bases remained unmatched. There are 16 residues in the CDR3. CDR1 is SEHNR and CDR2 is FQNEAQ in the germline V gene (reference sequence). CDR3 bases: TGTGCCAGCAGCTTTGCCCTTGGGACTAGCGGGAACATTCAGTACTTC. This translates into CASSFALGTSGNIQYF.

The chain links TRBV7-9 to TRBJ2-7; weak D call: TRBD1 (5 bases). The CDR3 extends over 15 amino acids. The V gene lost 5 bases and the J gene lost 3 bases, with 17 bases spanning the gap. CDR1 and CDR2 from the germline V gene are SEHNR and FQNEAQ (reference sequence). The CDR3 sequence is CASSNTPQGSYEQYF. The CDR3 DNA is TGTGCCAGCAGCAACACCCCCCAGGGCAGCTACGAGCAGTACTTC.